This T cell receptor beta chain was recorded in a study of blood T cell repertoires in COVID-19. The V gene's germline CDR1 is MDHEN and CDR2 SYDVKM. Germline trimming cut 8 bases from V and 0 bases from J; bases unmatched to any gene: 16. The CDR3 extends over 17 amino acids. Measured with immunoSEQ multiplex PCR; TCRdb has only the in-frame clones, and not every one. The profile shows fewer than 300,000 clones, about four fifths of them singletons. This receptor was identified in a person aged 65-85 years with COVID-19, enrolled during active disease. The sequencing input was peripheral blood. This sequence joins TRBV28 and TRBJ2-7; the match to TRBD1 covers 7 bases. This chain's CDR3 is CASRQGFISLSSYEQYF. The CDR3 DNA reads TGTGCCAGCCGACAGGGCTTCATTAGTTTGAGCTCCTACGAGCAGTACTTC.